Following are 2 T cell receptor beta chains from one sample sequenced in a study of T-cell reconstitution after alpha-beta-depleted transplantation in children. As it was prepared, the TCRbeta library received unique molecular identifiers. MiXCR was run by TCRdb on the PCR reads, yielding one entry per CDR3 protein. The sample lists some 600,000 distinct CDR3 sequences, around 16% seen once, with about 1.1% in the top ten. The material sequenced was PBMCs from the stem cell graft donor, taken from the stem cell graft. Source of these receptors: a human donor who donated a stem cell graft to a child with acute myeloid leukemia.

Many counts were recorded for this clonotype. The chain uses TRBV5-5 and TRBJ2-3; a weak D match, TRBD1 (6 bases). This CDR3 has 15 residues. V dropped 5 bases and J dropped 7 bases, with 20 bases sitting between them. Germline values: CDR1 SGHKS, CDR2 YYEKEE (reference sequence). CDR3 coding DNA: TGTGCCAGCAGTCCAGAAGGGGGTTGGGGTAATACGCAGTATTTT. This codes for CASSPEGGWGNTQYF.

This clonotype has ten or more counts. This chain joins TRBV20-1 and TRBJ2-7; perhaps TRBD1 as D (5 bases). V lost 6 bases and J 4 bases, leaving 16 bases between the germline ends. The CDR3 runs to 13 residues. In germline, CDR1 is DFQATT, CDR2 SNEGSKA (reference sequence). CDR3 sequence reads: CSAATVSSYEQYF. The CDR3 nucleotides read TGCAGTGCAGCGACAGTGAGCTCTTACGAGCAGTACTTC.